In this sample, the clone carrying this T cell receptor beta chain turned up a few times. Its antigen is as yet unknown. The sample belongs to a study of beta chain features in type 1 diabetes. Reverse transcription of all isolated RNA meant that expressed TCRB transcripts were sequenced. Data came from immunoSEQ multiplex PCR; TCRdb stores just in-frame clones and leaves some out. Altogether around 190,000 clones are present, around an eighth being singletons, with the ten largest covering about 0.66%. The CDR3 consists of 16 residues. With 3 bases clipped from V and 11 bases from J, the junction kept 17 bases outside the gene matches. Germline V lookup: CDR1 KGHSH, CDR2 LQKENI. General observations from the study: Small HLA sub-analyses could not settle whether HLA shapes TCRB rearrangement. A closer apparent resemblance between naive, central memory and Treg TCRB repertoires was seen in patients than in healthy donors. When Type 1 diabetes patients were examined, their TCRB CDR3s proved moderately but significantly shorter in all four CD4+ subsets.

The TCR sequence derives from a woman aged 18-29 years in good health. The rearrangement uses TRBV18 and TRBJ1-1; 8 positions match TRBD1. The sample consisted of central memory CD4+ T cells from blood. The CDR3 region is CASSPPLDREQGVAFF. The CDR3 DNA reads TGTGCCAGCTCACCGCCCTTGGACAGGGAGCAAGGCGTGGCTTTCTTT.